A single sample gave rise to the 5 T cell receptor beta chains below, sequenced in a study of T cells in Graves' hyperthyroidism and ophthalmopathy. RNA transcripts were the template for amplifying TCR beta CDR3 regions. TCR CDR3 underwent first-round RT-PCR with the HTBI primer set. Via MiXCR, TCRdb re-called the multiplex PCR reads, giving one row per CDR3 protein. The sample contains roughly 400,000 distinct CDR3 sequences, about 14% of which appear only once. The sequencing sample was made of blood. The receptors here all came from a man aged 45-65 years with Graves' ophthalmopathy.

This clonotype has at least ten counts. The genes are TRBV5-5 and TRBJ2-5; 9 nucleotides agree with TRBD2. The V segment lost 0 bases and the J segment 4 bases; nucleotides outside the gene matches: 7. This CDR3 spans 16 amino acids. Germline CDR1 and CDR2: SGHKS and YYEKEE (reference sequence). The CDR3 DNA is TGTGCCAGCAGCTTGGATGTGGCGGGAGGGACAGAGACCCAGTACTTC. Protein sequence: CASSLDVAGGTETQYF.

This clonotype has a handful of counts. The chain is built from TRBV27 and TRBJ2-1; tentative D call: TRBD2 (5 bases). Trimming took off 0 bases at V and 9 bases at J, with 18 bases between the two ends. Germline CDR1 and CDR2: MNHEY and SMNVEV (reference sequence). The CDR3 is made up of 16 amino acids. CDR3 amino acids: CASSLSKRGAGGEQFF. CDR3 in DNA: TGTGCCAGCAGTTTATCGAAACGGGGAGCCGGTGGTGAGCAGTTCTTC.

Concerning this clonotype: One end of the junction is discordant with germline, which a read error may explain. The rearrangement joins TRBV9 to TRBJ2-1; tentatively, D is TRBD2 (5 bases). The germline V gene has CDR1 SGDLS and CDR2 YYNGEE. The CDR3 consists of 18 residues. CDR3 protein: CASSVGVGVTRSWNEQFF. The CDR3 nucleotides read TGTGCCAGCAGTGTAGGAGTTGGGGTCACTAGATCGTGGAATGAGCAGTTCTTC.

In its sample, this clonotype was seen many times. The chain carries TRBV30 and TRBJ2-1; TRBD2 is a possible D gene (5 bases). The CDR3 loop spans 17 amino acids. V lost 0 bases and J lost 2, with 17 bases in between. Germline CDR1 is GTSNPN and CDR2 is SVGIG (reference sequence). This CDR3 reads CAWSVEGRLVPYNEQFF. In nucleotides, the CDR3 is TGTGCCTGGAGTGTGGAAGGGAGATTGGTACCCTACAATGAGCAGTTCTTC.

This clonotype appeared many times. V usage is TRBV12-3 or TRBV12-4 and J usage is TRBJ2-2, with no clear D. This CDR3 comprises 13 residues. V shed 5 bases and J shed 7 bases, with 11 bases lying between them. CDR3 residues: CASSPSDDGELFF. CDR3 coding DNA: TGTGCCAGCAGTCCTTCGGACGACGGGGAGCTGTTTTTT.